Listed below are T cell receptor beta chains from one sample, sequenced in a study of Graves' ophthalmopathy and Graves' hyperthyroidism. One entry per CDR3 protein results from TCRdb running MiXCR on the multiplex PCR reads. The repertoire holds roughly 610,000 distinct CDR3 sequences, with 22% as singletons. Sequencing was carried out using peripheral blood. The origin of the receptors is a woman between 18 and 30 years old with stable Graves' hyperthyroidism. Some clones in this sample may be carry-over from other donors' samples. Each CDR3 is given with its conserved first and last residue. Each record gives: CDR3 DNA, CDR3 protein, V gene, D gene, J gene, clone size. D genes are given only for firm matches. Clone size appears in some rows only: once, few, many, or a class for an expanded clone.

cdr3_nt: TGTGCCAGCAGAAAACGGACAGGGGGTATGACTGAAGCTTTCTTT
cdr3_aa: CASRKRTGGMTEAFF
v_call: TRBV6-1
d_call: TRBD1
j_call: TRBJ1-1
clone_size: many

cdr3_nt: TGTGCCAGCAGTTATAAGCCGGAACCTAACTATGGCTACACCTTC
cdr3_aa: CASSYKPEPNYGYTF
v_call: TRBV6-2/TRBV6-3
d_call: .
j_call: TRBJ1-2
clone_size: .

cdr3_nt: TGTGCCAGCAGTTACAAAGCGGCGAACACTGAAGCTTTCTTT
cdr3_aa: CASSYKAANTEAFF
v_call: TRBV6-2/TRBV6-3
d_call: .
j_call: TRBJ1-1
clone_size: .

cdr3_nt: TGTGCCAGCAGCTTTATCTCCGGGAGACCCTCCTACGAGCAGTACTTC
cdr3_aa: CASSFISGRPSYEQYF
v_call: TRBV11-1
d_call: .
j_call: TRBJ2-7
clone_size: few

cdr3_nt: TGTGCCAGCAGTTCCGGGACAGGGGTCGAGCAGTACTTC
cdr3_aa: CASSSGTGVEQYF
v_call: TRBV6-5
d_call: TRBD1
j_call: TRBJ2-7
clone_size: many

cdr3_nt: TGCGCCAGCAGCTTGGATCAGCCCTACGAGCAGTACTTC
cdr3_aa: CASSLDQPYEQYF
v_call: TRBV5-1
d_call: .
j_call: TRBJ2-7
clone_size: once

cdr3_nt: TGTGCCAGCAGCCAAGGAGGCTTCTATGGCTACACCTTC
cdr3_aa: CASSQGGFYGYTF
v_call: TRBV14
d_call: .
j_call: TRBJ1-2
clone_size: many

cdr3_nt: TGTGCCAGCTCACCGGGCAGGGGCGACGAGCAGTACTTC
cdr3_aa: CASSPGRGDEQYF
v_call: TRBV18
d_call: .
j_call: TRBJ2-7
clone_size: many

cdr3_nt: TGCAGTGCTAGGCCGACTAGAACCGGGGAGCTGTTTTTT
cdr3_aa: CSARPTRTGELFF
v_call: TRBV20-1
d_call: .
j_call: TRBJ2-2
clone_size: .

cdr3_nt: TGTGCCTGGACAGGCCCACGACATGGCTACACCTTC
cdr3_aa: CAWTGPRHGYTF
v_call: TRBV30
d_call: .
j_call: TRBJ1-2
clone_size: once

cdr3_nt: TGCAGTGCTAGAGTTCTAGCCAAAAACATTAAGTACTTC
cdr3_aa: CSARVLAKNIKYF
v_call: TRBV20-1
d_call: .
j_call: TRBJ2-4
clone_size: few

cdr3_nt: TGTGCCAGCAGCCCTGGGACTAGCGGGAGATCGTACCAAGAGACCCAGTACTTC
cdr3_aa: CASSPGTSGRSYQETQYF
v_call: TRBV11-2
d_call: TRBD2
j_call: TRBJ2-5
clone_size: few

cdr3_nt: TGCAGTGCTAGAGACAGGGGGCCGAGCTCCTACGAGCAGTACTTC
cdr3_aa: CSARDRGPSSYEQYF
v_call: TRBV20-1
d_call: TRBD1
j_call: TRBJ2-7
clone_size: many

cdr3_nt: TGTGCCTGGAGTGAGGGTGACGGGGAGCTGTTTTTT
cdr3_aa: CAWSEGDGELFF
v_call: TRBV30
d_call: .
j_call: TRBJ2-2
clone_size: many

cdr3_nt: TGTGCCAGCAGCTCCGCCGGGACAGTCAATCAGCCCCAGCATTTT
cdr3_aa: CASSSAGTVNQPQHF
v_call: TRBV27
d_call: TRBD1
j_call: TRBJ1-5
clone_size: .

cdr3_nt: TGTGCCAGCAGCCCTCTGATGGGAGGGTCCTACGAGCAGTACTTC
cdr3_aa: CASSPLMGGSYEQYF
v_call: TRBV7-8
d_call: TRBD2
j_call: TRBJ2-7
clone_size: .

cdr3_nt: TGTGCCAGCAGTGTTGAGAGGTGGGACACTGAAGCTTTCTTT
cdr3_aa: CASSVERWDTEAFF
v_call: TRBV6-1
d_call: .
j_call: TRBJ1-1
clone_size: many

cdr3_nt: TGTGCCAGCAGCCTGGGACTAGCGGGAGGGAGTTCGCACTTC
cdr3_aa: CASSLGLAGGSSHF
v_call: TRBV7-2
d_call: TRBD2
j_call: TRBJ2-5
clone_size: .

cdr3_nt: TGTGCCAGTAGTATAAACGGCAATGAGCAGTTCTTC
cdr3_aa: CASSINGNEQFF
v_call: TRBV19
d_call: .
j_call: TRBJ2-1
clone_size: .

cdr3_nt: TGTGCCAGCAGTTTTTCTGGCCAGGGCCTGGGAGCTTTCTTT
cdr3_aa: CASSFSGQGLGAFF
v_call: TRBV11-2
d_call: .
j_call: TRBJ1-1
clone_size: .

cdr3_nt: TGTGCCAGCAGCCTCCAGGGGTTTGATACGCAGTATTTT
cdr3_aa: CASSLQGFDTQYF
v_call: TRBV12-3/TRBV12-4
d_call: .
j_call: TRBJ2-3
clone_size: few

cdr3_nt: TGTGCCAGCAGTTTATGGCAGGCGAACACTGAAGCTTTCTTT
cdr3_aa: CASSLWQANTEAFF
v_call: TRBV28
d_call: .
j_call: TRBJ1-1
clone_size: many

cdr3_nt: TGTGCCAGCAGTTACTCGAATCTGCCTACTTACGAGCAGTACTTC
cdr3_aa: CASSYSNLPTYEQYF
v_call: TRBV6-5
d_call: .
j_call: TRBJ2-7
clone_size: many

cdr3_nt: TGCAGCTTACAGTCGCCAGTTAACACTGAAGCTTTCTTT
cdr3_aa: CSLQSPVNTEAFF
v_call: TRBV29-1
d_call: .
j_call: TRBJ1-1
clone_size: many

cdr3_nt: TGTGCCAGCAGCCAAGCAGGGGGCTCGGTCTATGGCTACACCTTC
cdr3_aa: CASSQAGGSVYGYTF
v_call: TRBV14
d_call: TRBD1
j_call: TRBJ1-2
clone_size: many

cdr3_nt: TGTGCCAGCAGCCCGGGAGGGGCTAGCGGGAGGTTTTCTTATGAGCAGTACTTC
cdr3_aa: CASSPGGASGRFSYEQYF
v_call: TRBV11-2
d_call: TRBD2
j_call: TRBJ2-7
clone_size: .

cdr3_nt: TGTGCCAGCAGTCGCGCCGGGGGTCGCTCTGGAAACACCATATATTTT
cdr3_aa: CASSRAGGRSGNTIYF
v_call: TRBV12-3/TRBV12-4
d_call: .
j_call: TRBJ1-3
clone_size: many

cdr3_nt: TGTGCCAGCAGTGCGCAATCAGGGGGCCGTGGGGGGTATGGCTACACCTTC
cdr3_aa: CASSAQSGGRGGYGYTF
v_call: TRBV6-1
d_call: TRBD1
j_call: TRBJ1-2
clone_size: many

cdr3_nt: TGTGCCAGCAGCGCCCATCCCGACAGTGACCTCGAGCAGTACTTC
cdr3_aa: CASSAHPDSDLEQYF
v_call: TRBV9
d_call: .
j_call: TRBJ2-7
clone_size: .

cdr3_nt: TGCAGTGCACACGGACAGGGGCCGAGCTCCTATAATTCACCCCTCCACTTT
cdr3_aa: CSAHGQGPSSYNSPLHF
v_call: TRBV20-1
d_call: TRBD1
j_call: TRBJ1-6
clone_size: many